This TCR beta chain was captured by sequencing in a study of blood T cells in healthy people across ages. The study, taken as a whole, reports: Donor CMV status was unknown, possibly confounding expanded clonotype changes. The study found more naive CD4+ cells and higher diversity in long-lived than aged donors.

Details on this clonotype: What it binds is not known.

Primers used in a second PCR of roughly 7 to 11 cycles were a sample-barcoded 5' primer and a J-beta primer mix. Every cDNA molecule bore a tag from a template-switch adaptor containing 12 random nucleotides. TCRdb re-called the 5' RACE reads through MiXCR, storing one row per CDR3 protein. The top ten hold 15% to 20% of the sample, which has about 1 million distinct CDR3 sequences, 35% to 55% seen once. V was trimmed by 4 bases and J by 11 bases, leaving 17 bases between them. This CDR3 spans 13 amino acids. The germline V gene has CDR1 WSHSY and CDR2 SAAADI. Caucasian, healthy and from Russia, the donors were aged between 6 and 90.

This receptor was taken from a woman aged 55-70 years in good health. The chain recombines TRBV10-2 with TRBJ2-5, with D perhaps given as TRBD1 or TRBD2 (5 bases each). The specimen was blood. The CDR3 DNA is TGCGCCAGCAGTGGGGGGAACTACAATGAGCAGTACTTC. As protein: CASSGGNYNEQYF.